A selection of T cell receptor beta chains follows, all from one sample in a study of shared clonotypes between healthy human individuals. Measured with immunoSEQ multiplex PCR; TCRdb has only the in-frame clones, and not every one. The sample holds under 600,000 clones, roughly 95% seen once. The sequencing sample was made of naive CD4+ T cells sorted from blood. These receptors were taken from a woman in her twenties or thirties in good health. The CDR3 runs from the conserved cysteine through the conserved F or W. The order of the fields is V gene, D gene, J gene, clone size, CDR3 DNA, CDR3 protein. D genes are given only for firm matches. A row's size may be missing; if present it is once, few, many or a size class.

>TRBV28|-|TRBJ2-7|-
TGTGCCAGCAGTTTAGGGCCGCCCGAGCAGTACTTC
CASSLGPPEQYF
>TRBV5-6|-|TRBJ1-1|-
TGTGCCAGCAGCTTGGCCGGGGGGCGGACTGAAGCTTTCTTT
CASSLAGGRTEAFF
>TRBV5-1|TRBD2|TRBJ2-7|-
TGCGCCAGCAGCCCTGGGACTAGCGGGATCTTTTCCTACGAGCAGTACTTC
CASSPGTSGIFSYEQYF
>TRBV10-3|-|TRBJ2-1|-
TGTGCCATCTCCCAGTCGGGCCCCGATCGCAGTGAGCAGTTCTTC
CAISQSGPDRSEQFF
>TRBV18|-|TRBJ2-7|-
TGTGCCAGCTCACCATCTCGGGCAGACTACGAGCAGTACTTC
CASSPSRADYEQYF
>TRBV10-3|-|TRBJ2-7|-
TGTGCCATCAGTGCCGGGCGCTACGAGCAGTACTTC
CAISAGRYEQYF
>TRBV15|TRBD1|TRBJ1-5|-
TGTGCCACCAGCAGCGAACAGGGGGCATGGCAGCCCCAGCATTTT
CATSSEQGAWQPQHF
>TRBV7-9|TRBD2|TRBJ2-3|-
TGTGCCAGCAGGTCGAGACTTAAAAGCGGGAGCCCAGATACGCAGTATTTT
CASRSRLKSGSPDTQYF
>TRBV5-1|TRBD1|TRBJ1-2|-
TGCGCCAGCAGCTTGGTGGCAGGGGGCAACTATGGCTACACCTTC
CASSLVAGGNYGYTF
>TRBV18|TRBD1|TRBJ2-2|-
TGTGCCAGCGACAGGGGGACCACCGGGGAGCTGTTTTTT
CASDRGTTGELFF
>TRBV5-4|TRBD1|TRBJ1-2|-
TGTGCCAGCAGCTTGGGGGGGACAGCCTATGGCTACACCTTC
CASSLGGTAYGYTF
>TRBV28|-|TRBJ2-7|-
TGTGCCAGCACGCAGGGGGGTTCCTACGAGCAGTACTTC
CASTQGGSYEQYF
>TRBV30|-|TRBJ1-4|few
TGTGCCTGGAGTGTCTCAAGGGAAAAACTGTTTTTT
CAWSVSREKLFF
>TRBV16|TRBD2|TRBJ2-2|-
TGTGCCAGCAGCCAATACGGTCGTCTAGCGGTGAACACCGGGGAGCTGTTTTTT
CASSQYGRLAVNTGELFF
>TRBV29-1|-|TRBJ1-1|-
TGCAGCGTTGTTAGCAGTAGGGTTACTGAAGCTTTCTTT
CSVVSSRVTEAFF
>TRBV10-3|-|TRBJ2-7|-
TGTGCCATCAGTGAGCCGACCGCAAGAGCCTACGAGCAGTACTTC
CAISEPTARAYEQYF
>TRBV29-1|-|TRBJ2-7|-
TGCAGCGTTGAAGGGACAGCGACCTACGAGCAGTACTTC
CSVEGTATYEQYF
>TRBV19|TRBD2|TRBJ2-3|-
TGTGCCAGTAGTATCACGCGGGGGGGCACAGATACGCAGTATTTT
CASSITRGGTDTQYF
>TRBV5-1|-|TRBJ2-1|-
TGCGCCAGCAGTTCGGACAACCCGAGCTACAATGAGCAGTTCTTC
CASSSDNPSYNEQFF
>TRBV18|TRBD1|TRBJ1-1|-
TGTGCCAGCTCACCAAGGACAGGGCACACTGAAGCTTTCTTT
CASSPRTGHTEAFF
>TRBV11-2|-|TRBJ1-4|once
TGTGCCAGCAGCCCCATCTTTGCAACTAATGAAAAACTGTTTTTT
CASSPIFATNEKLFF
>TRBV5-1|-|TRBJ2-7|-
TGCGCCAGCAGCTTGACAGGAACCTACGAGCAGTACTTC
CASSLTGTYEQYF
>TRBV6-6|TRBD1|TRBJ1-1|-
TGTGCCAGCAGGGACAGGGAGAGGACTGAAGCTTTCTTT
CASRDRERTEAFF
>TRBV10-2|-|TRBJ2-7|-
TGCGCCAGCAGGATGTACTACCCGGACTACGAGCAGTACTTC
CASRMYYPDYEQYF
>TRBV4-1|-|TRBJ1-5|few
TGCGCCAGCAGCCAAGATTCAGGGGGCAATCAGCCCCAGCATTTT
CASSQDSGGNQPQHF
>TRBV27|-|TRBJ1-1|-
TGTGCCAGCATCCTCCAGGAGGGGCACACTGAAGCTTTCTTT
CASILQEGHTEAFF
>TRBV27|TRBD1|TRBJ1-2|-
TGTGCCAGCAGTCCTTCCGGGGAGGGGGCTCTCTATGGCTACACCTTC
CASSPSGEGALYGYTF
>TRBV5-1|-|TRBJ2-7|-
TGCGCCAGCAGCTTGGGGGATAAAGGTAGCTCCTACGAGCAGTACTTC
CASSLGDKGSSYEQYF
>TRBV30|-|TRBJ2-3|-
TGTGCCTGGGGTAGGAGGACAGATACGCAGTATTTT
CAWGRRTDTQYF
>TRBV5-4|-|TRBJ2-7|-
TGTGCCAGCAGCTTTGCCGGACTAACGAAATACGAGCAGTACTTC
CASSFAGLTKYEQYF
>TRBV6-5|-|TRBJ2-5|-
TGTGCCAGCAGCTTAGGGGTACTCCAAGAGACCCAGTACTTC
CASSLGVLQETQYF
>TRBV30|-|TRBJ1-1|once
TGTGCCTGGAGTACCCATGGGGGGGCCACTGAAGCTTTCTTT
CAWSTHGGATEAFF
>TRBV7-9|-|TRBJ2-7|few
TGTGCCAGCAGCGCCGCCGGCCCCTACGAGCAGTACTTC
CASSAAGPYEQYF
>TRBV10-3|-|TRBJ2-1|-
TGTGCCATCAGTGAGGACAGGGAGGCTGAGCAGTTCTTC
CAISEDREAEQFF
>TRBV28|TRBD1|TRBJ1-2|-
TGTGCCAGCAGTAGGGACAGGGCTAACTATGGCTACACCTTC
CASSRDRANYGYTF
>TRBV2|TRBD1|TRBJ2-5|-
TGTGCCAGCAGCGCCGGGACAGGTTCAGAGACCCAGTACTTC
CASSAGTGSETQYF
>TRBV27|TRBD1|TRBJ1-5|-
TGTGCCAGCAGGCTACAGGGGGATCAGCCCCAGCATTTT
CASRLQGDQPQHF
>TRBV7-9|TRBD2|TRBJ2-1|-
TGTGCCAGCAGCCCCGAGGTCGGGAGGGCCGACCTAGGGCAGTTCTTC
CASSPEVGRADLGQFF
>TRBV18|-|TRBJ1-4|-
TGTGCCAGCTCACCAAAACCCCCCCTTTGGGATGAAAAACTGTTTTTT
CASSPKPPLWDEKLFF
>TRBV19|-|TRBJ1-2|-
TGTGCCAGTAGTATAACCCCCCGTGGGGGCTACACCTTC
CASSITPRGGYTF
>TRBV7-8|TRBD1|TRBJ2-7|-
TGTGCCAGCAGCTCCGGGACAGGGTTACTCTACGAGCAGTACTTC
CASSSGTGLLYEQYF
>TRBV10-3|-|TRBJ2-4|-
TGTGCCATCAGTGAGGGGGTTTTGGCCAAAAACATTCAGTACTTC
CAISEGVLAKNIQYF
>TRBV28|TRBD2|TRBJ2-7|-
TGTGCCAGCAGTGGGGGAGGGATCTACGAGCAGTACTTC
CASSGGGIYEQYF
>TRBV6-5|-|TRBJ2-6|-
TGTGCCAGCAGGGGGATGGCCTCTGGGGCCAACGTCCTGACTTTC
CASRGMASGANVLTF
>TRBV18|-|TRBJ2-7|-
TGTGCCAGCTCACCACCGGGTGGCAGGGGATACGAGCAGTACTTC
CASSPPGGRGYEQYF
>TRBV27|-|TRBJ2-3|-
TGTGCCAGCAGTTTAATCGGGACGGCTACAGATACGCAGTATTTT
CASSLIGTATDTQYF
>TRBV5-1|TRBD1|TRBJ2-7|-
TGCGCCAGCAGCTCGGACAGGGACGGCTACGAGCAGTACTTC
CASSSDRDGYEQYF
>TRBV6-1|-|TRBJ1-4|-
TGTGCCAGCAGTGGTAGAGGTGAAAAACTGTTTTTT
CASSGRGEKLFF
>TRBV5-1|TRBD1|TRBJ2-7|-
TGCGCCAGCAGCTCAACCGGGACAGGGATCTACGAGCAGTACTTC
CASSSTGTGIYEQYF